This entry lists 25 T cell receptor beta chains sequenced from one sample in a study of CD8+CD57+ T cells in acquired aplastic anemia. Genomic DNA acted as the template from which TCR beta VDJ combination and CDR3 sequence profiling were carried out. TCRdb redid the calling of the reads with MiXCR, one entry per CDR3 protein. The sample has 200,000 to 250,000 distinct CDR3 sequences, 34% seen once. The sequenced sample consisted of sorted CD4+, CD8+, or CD8+CD57+ T cells (not recorded which) from PBMCs. These receptors all stem from a human donor in good health, serving as a control.

The chain combines TRBV12-3 or TRBV12-4 with TRBJ2-3; perhaps D is TRBD1 or TRBD2 (6 bases each). Trimming left V 3 bases short and J 3 bases short, with 13 bases between. CDR3 size: 15 residues. The DNA of the CDR3 is TGTGCCAGCAGTTTGGGGGTAGGGGGGACAGATACGCAGTATTTT. Residues: CASSLGVGGTDTQYF.

In this sample, this clonotype turned up many times. The V call is TRBV7-6, the J call TRBJ1-1; D remains unclear. V lost 2 bases and J 4 bases, leaving 14 bases between the germline ends. The CDR3 is 15 residues long. Germline CDR1 and CDR2: SGHVS and FNYEAQ. CDR3 sequence: CASSLIAGSATEAFF. DNA for the CDR3: TGTGCCAGCAGCTTAATTGCTGGGTCAGCCACTGAAGCTTTCTTT.

As concerns this clonotype: This clone may be a read error of a much larger clone one base away. CDR3 DNA sequence: TGTGCCAGCAGCTGGCCCGGGACAGGGTATGGCTACGCCTTC. It is translated as CASSWPGTGYGYAF. The chain joins TRBV11-2 to TRBJ1-2; 9 bases are shared with TRBD1. The CDR3 sequence is 14 residues long. The germline V gene encodes CDR1 SGHAT and CDR2 FQNNGV.

This chain links TRBV20-1 with TRBJ2-1; no reliable D call. This CDR3 is built from 12 residues. Trimming pared 3 bases from V and 12 bases from J, leaving 15 bases between. Per the germline V gene, CDR1 is DFQATT and CDR2 is SNEGSKA (reference sequence). The CDR3 DNA is TGCAGTGCTAGTGGCGCGGCCGTAGGGCAGTTCTTC. Translating gives CSASGAAVGQFF.

The V call is TRBV4-1, the J call TRBJ1-1; D is uncertain. The CDR3 consists of 14 residues. CDR1 and CDR2 (germline): MGHRA, YSYEKL. Trimming left V 4 bases short and J 1 base short, with 10 bases between. The CDR3 reads CASSRVPGNTEAFF. CDR3 coding DNA: TGCGCCAGCAGCCGAGTCCCAGGGAACACTGAAGCTTTCTTT.

This clonotype appeared a few times. The chain carries TRBV7-9 and TRBJ2-7; possibly TRBD1 for D (5 bases). The CDR3 runs 14 residues. Germline CDR1 is SEHNR and CDR2 is FQNEAQ (reference sequence). Trimming cost V 3 bases and J 3 bases, with 12 bases left between them. DNA of the CDR3: TGTGCCAGCAGCTTGTCTAGGGGATTCTACGAGCAGTACTTC. Translated: CASSLSRGFYEQYF.

Many counts were recorded for this clonotype. The chain recombines TRBV7-6 with TRBJ2-5; D tentatively reads TRBD1 or TRBD2 (5 bases each). Germline V gives CDR1 SGHVS, CDR2 FNYEAQ. V lost 5 bases and J 1 base, leaving 14 bases between the germline ends. This CDR3 has 15 amino acids. The CDR3 nucleotides read TGTGCCAGCAGCGCACCCACTAGGGGCCAAGAGACCCAGTACTTC. This gives the protein CASSAPTRGQETQYF.

This clonotype was seen a few times. The chain joins TRBV5-1 to TRBJ1-1, with D tentatively TRBD1 (5 bases). CDR1 SGHRS and CDR2 YFSETQ come from the germline V gene. This CDR3 is built from 14 residues. Deletions cut 3 bases from V and 11 bases from J, with 20 bases between. This CDR3 reads CASSSPGGAELAFF. The CDR3 DNA sequence: TGCGCCAGCAGCTCCCCGGGAGGGGCGGAGCTGGCTTTCTTT. The full variable domain, its missing parts supplied by reference TRBV5-1 and TRBJ1-1, is KAGVTQTPRYLIKTRGQQVTLSCSPISGHRSVSWYQQTPGQGLQFLFEYFSETQRNKGNFPGRFSGRQFSNSRSEMNVSTLELGDSALYLCASSSPGGAELAFFGQGTRLTVV.

This clonotype was observed many times. This chain joins TRBV2 and TRBJ1-1; D may be TRBD1 (5 bases). The CDR3 is made up of 13 amino acids. Germline V lookup: CDR1 SNHLY, CDR2 FYNNEI. V dropped 11 bases and J dropped 1 base, with 14 bases sitting between them. The CDR3 sequence: CASSGHPNTEAFF. CDR3 nucleotide sequence: TGTGCCTCGTCAGGGCACCCGAACACTGAAGCTTTCTTT. The entire variable domain, with the rest obtained from reference TRBV2 and TRBJ1-1, is as follows: EPEVTQTPSHQVTQMGQEVILRCVPISNHLYFYWYRQILGQKVEFLVSFYNNEISEKSEIFDDQFSVERPDGSNFTLKIRSTKLEDSAMYFCASSGHPNTEAFFGQGTRLTVV.

About this clonotype: This may stem from a read error, because a much larger clone lies one nucleotide away. V is TRBV11-1 and J is TRBJ2-5, with D maybe TRBD2 (5 bases). Germline CDR1 reads SGHAT; CDR2 reads FQDESV (reference sequence). The length of the CDR3 is 17 residues. V dropped 5 bases and J dropped 4 bases, with 23 bases sitting between them. The CDR3 nucleotides are TGTGCCAGCAGCCCAGTACTGGGAGCCTTGGGTAGAGAGACCCAGTACTTC. Amino acids: CASSPVLGALGRETQYF.

This clonotype was detected only a few times. One base away lies a much larger clone, so this may be a sequencing read error. This chain joins TRBV20-1 and TRBJ2-7, with a tentative D call TRBD1 (7 bases). Germline V gene sequence: CDR1 DFQATT, CDR2 SNEGSKA (reference sequence). The CDR3 is made up of 13 amino acids. The V and J ends lost 3 bases and 5 bases respectively, with 14 bases between them. CDR3 loop: CSASSARGDEQYF. The CDR3 DNA reads as TGCAGTGCTAGTTCTGCCAGGGGGGACGAGCAGTACTTC.

This clonotype has a handful of counts. The rearrangement uses TRBV5-1 and TRBJ2-3, with unresolved D. The CDR3 runs 15 residues. Germline lookup yields CDR1 SGHRS and CDR2 YFSETQ. V was clipped by 3 bases and J by 0 bases, with 11 bases between them. CDR3 loop: CASSSWSASTDTQYF. CDR3 coding DNA: TGCGCCAGCAGCTCGTGGAGTGCTAGCACAGATACGCAGTATTTT.

This clonotype has only a few counts. The rearrangement joins TRBV5-1 to TRBJ2-5; weak D call: TRBD1 (6 bases). Trimming cost V 8 bases and J 5 bases, with 19 bases left between them. The CDR3 has 14 amino acids. The V gene's germline CDR1 is SGHRS and CDR2 YFSETQ. For the CDR3, the DNA is TGCGCCAGTACCCCGGGACACGGGGTCGAGACCCAGTACTTC. As protein: CASTPGHGVETQYF.

To note about this clonotype: A much larger clone differs from this one at a single base, so this may be a read error. The chain is built from TRBV9 and TRBJ1-2; D is unclear. The CDR3 loop spans 15 amino acids. From germline, CDR1 is SGDLS and CDR2 YYNGEE. The DNA of the CDR3 is TGTGCCAGCAGCGTCTCGACGGGTTCTAACTATAGCTACACCTTC. This gives the protein CASSVSTGSNYSYTF. The full variable domain, its missing parts supplied by reference TRBV9 and TRBJ1-2, is DSGVTQTPKHLITATGQRVTLRCSPRSGDLSVYWYQQSLDQGLQFLIQYYNGEERAKGNILERFSAQQFPDLHSELNLSSLELGDSALYFCASSVSTGSNYSYTFGSGTRLTVV.

Details on this clonotype: A much bigger clone sits one base away, suggesting this may be a read error. The rearrangement uses TRBV20-1 and TRBJ1-5, with TRBD1 as a possible D gene (6 bases). This CDR3 contains 16 residues. Germline CDR1 reads DFQATT; CDR2 reads SNEGSKA (reference sequence). The CDR3 here is CRASRHREEGNQPQHF. In DNA, the CDR3 is TGCCGTGCTAGTCGACACAGGGAAGAGGGCAATCAGCCCCAGCATTTT.

The chain couples TRBV20-1 to TRBJ2-1; tentative D call: TRBD2 (5 bases). V lost 7 bases and J lost 4, with 23 bases in between. CDR3 size: 16 residues. CDR1 and CDR2 from the germline V gene are DFQATT and SNEGSKA (reference sequence). The CDR3 coding sequence is TGCAGTGTTGGAGGTCTAGAACAAGGTGTGTACAATGAGCAGTTCTTC. Protein: CSVGGLEQGVYNEQFF.

This rearrangement joins TRBV20-1 to TRBJ1-6, with TRBD1 matching over 7 bases. CDR1 is DFQATT, CDR2 SNEGSKA, per germline (reference sequence). This CDR3 has 14 residues. V lost 3 bases to trimming and J lost 14 bases; unmatched junction nucleotides: 13. The CDR3 loop is CSARDLRQGGALHF. The CDR3 DNA reads as TGCAGTGCTAGGGACCTGCGACAGGGTGGGGCCCTCCACTTT.

This clonotype has just one count. V usage is TRBV7-6 and J usage is TRBJ2-7; perhaps TRBD1 as D (6 bases). The CDR3 has 16 residues. The germline V and J ends were trimmed by 1 base and 0 bases, with 13 bases remaining between them. CDR1 SGHVS and CDR2 FNYEAQ come from the germline V gene. The CDR3 DNA follows: TGTGCCAGCAGCTTAGGAGGACAGTCAGGCTCCTACGAGCAGTACTTC. As protein: CASSLGGQSGSYEQYF. Based on the CDR3 plus reference TRBV7-6 and TRBJ2-7, the full variable domain is GAGVSQSPRYKVTKRGQDVALRCDPISGHVSLYWYRQALGQGPEFLTYFNYEAQQDKSGLPNDRFSAERPEGSISTLTIQRTEQRDSAMYRCASSLGGQSGSYEQYFGPGTRLTVT.

The table lists this clonotype with a few counts. V and J are TRBV5-1 and TRBJ1-1, with D hard to call. This CDR3 has 16 residues. Per the germline V gene, CDR1 is SGHRS and CDR2 is YFSETQ. V was trimmed by 0 bases and J by 1 base, leaving 13 bases between them. CDR3 region: CASSLDGGFGNTEAFF. For the CDR3, the DNA is TGCGCCAGCAGCTTGGACGGCGGCTTTGGGAACACTGAAGCTTTCTTT. Combining the CDR3 with reference TRBV5-1 and TRBJ1-1 gives the whole variable domain KAGVTQTPRYLIKTRGQQVTLSCSPISGHRSVSWYQQTPGQGLQFLFEYFSETQRNKGNFPGRFSGRQFSNSRSEMNVSTLELGDSALYLCASSLDGGFGNTEAFFGQGTRLTVV.

The table lists this clonotype with a few counts. A much larger clone differs from this one at a single base, so this may be a read error. The V gene is TRBV29-1, the J gene TRBJ2-7; the match to TRBD2 covers 9 bases. This CDR3 is built from 12 residues. V gave up 6 bases and J gave up 6 bases; unmatched junction bases: 6. The germline V gene encodes CDR1 SQVTM and CDR2 ANQGSEA. Written as DNA, the CDR3 is TGCAGCGTCCGCGGGGGGGCCTCCGAGCAGTACTTC. Encoded protein: CSVRGGASEQYF.

This clonotype was seen many times. This chain connects TRBV6-5 to TRBJ1-2; D is ambiguous. This CDR3 region has 13 residues. The ends were cut back, 2 bases at V and 4 bases at J, with 8 bases in the middle. Germline V gene data show CDR1 as MNHEY and CDR2 as SVGAGI. CDR3 loop: CASSYREGYGYTF. CDR3 DNA: TGTGCCAGCAGTTACAGGGAAGGCTATGGCTACACCTTC.

About this clonotype itself: One junction end does not reproduce the germline sequence, and a read error may be involved. This chain uses TRBV2 with TRBJ1-1; D remains unclear. From germline, CDR1 is SNHLY and CDR2 FYNNEI. CDR3 length equals 14 residues. This CDR3 reads CACSVDSGLTEAFF. As DNA, the CDR3 is TGTGCCTGCAGTGTAGATTCGGGTCTCACTGAAGCTTTCTTT.

Points on this clonotype: It may be a read error: a sequence one base away is much more abundant. The chain carries TRBV7-9 and TRBJ2-7; possible D gene TRBD2, 5 bases. Germline loops: CDR1 SEHNR, CDR2 FQNEAQ (reference sequence). The CDR3 is made up of 14 amino acids. CDR3 in amino acids: CASSLSGLAYERYF. The DNA of the CDR3 is TGTGCCAGCAGCTTGTCCGGCCTAGCCTACGAGCGGTACTTC.

The sample holds a few counts of this clonotype. The V and J genes are TRBV12-3 or TRBV12-4 and TRBJ2-5; 7 nucleotides match TRBD2. The CDR3 is made up of 15 amino acids. V was pared by 3 bases and J by 1 base, with 5 bases of the junction left unmatched. In DNA form, the CDR3 reads TGTGCCAGCAGTTTCCAAGCGGGGATCCAAGAGACCCAGTACTTC. This encodes CASSFQAGIQETQYF.

This clonotype was counted only a few times. V usage is TRBV6-1 and J usage is TRBJ1-2, with 7 bases lining up with TRBD1. V dropped 5 bases and J dropped 12; count of bases not matched to a gene: 15. Germline assignment: CDR1 MNHNS and CDR2 SASEGT. CDR3 length: 14 amino acids. CDR3 sequence (DNA): TGTGCCAGCAGTAGACCGGGGACAGACTTTATTCACACCTTC. This codes for CASSRPGTDFIHTF.